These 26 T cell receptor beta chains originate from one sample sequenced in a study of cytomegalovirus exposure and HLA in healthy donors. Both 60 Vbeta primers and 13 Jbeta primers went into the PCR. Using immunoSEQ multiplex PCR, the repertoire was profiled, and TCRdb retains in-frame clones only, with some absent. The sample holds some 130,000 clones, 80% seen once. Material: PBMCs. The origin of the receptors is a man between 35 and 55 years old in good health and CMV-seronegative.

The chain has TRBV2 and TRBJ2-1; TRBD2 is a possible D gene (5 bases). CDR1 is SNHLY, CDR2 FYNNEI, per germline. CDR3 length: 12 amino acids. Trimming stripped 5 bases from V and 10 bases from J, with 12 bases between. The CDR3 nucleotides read TGTGCCAGCAGTTCGGACCGAGGGGAGCAGTTCTTC. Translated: CASSSDRGEQFF.

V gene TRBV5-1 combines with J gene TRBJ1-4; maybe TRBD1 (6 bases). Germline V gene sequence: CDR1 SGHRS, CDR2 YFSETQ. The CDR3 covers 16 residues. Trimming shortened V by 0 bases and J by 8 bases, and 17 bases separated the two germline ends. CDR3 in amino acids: CASSLGGTTTGEKLFF. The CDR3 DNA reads TGCGCCAGCAGCTTGGGTGGGACAACAACGGGGGAAAAACTGTTTTTT.

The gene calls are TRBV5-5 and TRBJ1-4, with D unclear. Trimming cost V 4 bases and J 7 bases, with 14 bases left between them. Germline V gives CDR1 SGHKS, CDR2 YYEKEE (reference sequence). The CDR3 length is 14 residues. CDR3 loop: CASSRGGWSEKLFF. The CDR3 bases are TGTGCCAGCAGCCGTGGAGGGTGGAGTGAAAAACTGTTTTTT.

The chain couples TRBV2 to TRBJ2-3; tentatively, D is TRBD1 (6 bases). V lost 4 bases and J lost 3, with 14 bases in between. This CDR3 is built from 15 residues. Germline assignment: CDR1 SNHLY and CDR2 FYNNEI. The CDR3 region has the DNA TGTGCCAGCAGTGCAGGGGCGCTTGGTACAGATACGCAGTATTTT. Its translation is CASSAGALGTDTQYF.

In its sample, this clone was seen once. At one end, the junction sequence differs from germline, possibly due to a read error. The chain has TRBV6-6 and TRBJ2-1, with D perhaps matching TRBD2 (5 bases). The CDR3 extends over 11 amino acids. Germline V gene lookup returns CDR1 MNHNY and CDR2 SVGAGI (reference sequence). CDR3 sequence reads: CASSPGVRTVF. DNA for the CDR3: TGTGCCAGCAGCCCCGGGGTCCGAACGGTCTTC.

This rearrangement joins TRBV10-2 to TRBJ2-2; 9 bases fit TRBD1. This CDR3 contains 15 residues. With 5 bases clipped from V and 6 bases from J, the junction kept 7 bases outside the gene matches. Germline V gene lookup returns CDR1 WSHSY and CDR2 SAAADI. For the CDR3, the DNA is TGCGCCAGCAGTCAAACAGGGGGCGCAGCCGGGGAGCTGTTTTTT. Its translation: CASSQTGGAAGELFF.

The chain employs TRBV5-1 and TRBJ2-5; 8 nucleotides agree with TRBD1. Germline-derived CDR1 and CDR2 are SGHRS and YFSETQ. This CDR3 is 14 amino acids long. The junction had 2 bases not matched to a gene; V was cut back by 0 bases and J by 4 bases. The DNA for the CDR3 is TGCGCCAGCAGCTTGGTAGGGACAGGAGAGACCCAGTACTTC. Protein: CASSLVGTGETQYF.

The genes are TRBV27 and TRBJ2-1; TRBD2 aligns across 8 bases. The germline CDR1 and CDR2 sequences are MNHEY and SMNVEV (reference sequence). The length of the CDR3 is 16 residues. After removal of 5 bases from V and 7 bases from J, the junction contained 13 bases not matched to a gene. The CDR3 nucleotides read TGTGCCAGCAGTCGGACTAGCTCGGGAGTAGCGAATGAGCAGTTCTTC. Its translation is CASSRTSSGVANEQFF.

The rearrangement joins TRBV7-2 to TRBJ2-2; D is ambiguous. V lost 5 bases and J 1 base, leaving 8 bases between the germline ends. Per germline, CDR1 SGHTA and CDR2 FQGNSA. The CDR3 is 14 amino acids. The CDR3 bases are TGTGCCAGCAGCCCATTACTGAACACCGGGGAGCTGTTTTTT. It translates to CASSPLLNTGELFF.

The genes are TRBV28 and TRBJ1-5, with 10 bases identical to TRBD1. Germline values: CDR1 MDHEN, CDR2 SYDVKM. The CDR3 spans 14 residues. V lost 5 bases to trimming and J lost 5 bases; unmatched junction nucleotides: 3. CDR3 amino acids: CASSPGQGDQPQHF. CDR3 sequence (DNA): TGTGCCAGCAGTCCAGGACAGGGGGATCAGCCCCAGCATTTT.

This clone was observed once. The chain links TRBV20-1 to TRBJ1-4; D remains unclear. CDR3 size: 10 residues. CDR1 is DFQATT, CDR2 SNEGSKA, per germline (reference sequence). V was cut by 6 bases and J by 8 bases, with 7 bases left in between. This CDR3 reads CSAIGEKLFF. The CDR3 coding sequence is TGCAGTGCCATCGGGGAAAAACTGTTTTTT.

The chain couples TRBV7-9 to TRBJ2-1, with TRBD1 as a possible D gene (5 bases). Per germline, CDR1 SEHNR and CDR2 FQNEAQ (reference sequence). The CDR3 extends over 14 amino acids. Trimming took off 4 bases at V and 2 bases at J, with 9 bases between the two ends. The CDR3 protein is CASSYRTTYNEQFF. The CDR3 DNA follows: TGTGCCAGCAGCTATCGGACAACCTACAATGAGCAGTTCTTC.

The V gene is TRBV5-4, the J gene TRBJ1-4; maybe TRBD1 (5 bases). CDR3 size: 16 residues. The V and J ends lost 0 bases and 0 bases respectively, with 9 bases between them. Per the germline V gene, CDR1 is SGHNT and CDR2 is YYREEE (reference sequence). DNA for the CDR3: TGTGCCAGCAGCTTGGCAGGGACTACAACTAATGAAAAACTGTTTTTT. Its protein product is CASSLAGTTTNEKLFF.

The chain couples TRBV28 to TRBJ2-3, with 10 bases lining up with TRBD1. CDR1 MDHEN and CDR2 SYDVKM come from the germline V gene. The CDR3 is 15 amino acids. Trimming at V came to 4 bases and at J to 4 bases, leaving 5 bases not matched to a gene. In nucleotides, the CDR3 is TGTGCCAGCAGTTCCCCCGGGACAGGGGCAGATACGCAGTATTTT. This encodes CASSSPGTGADTQYF. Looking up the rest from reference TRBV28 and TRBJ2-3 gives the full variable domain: DVKVTQSSRYLVKRTGEKVFLECVQDMDHENMFWYRQDPGLGLRLIYFSYDVKMKEKGDIPEGYSVSREKKERFSLILESASTNQTSMYLCASSSPGTGADTQYFGPGTRLTVL.

The CDR3 region has the DNA TGTGCCAGCAGCGTAGCAGGCGGGACTGGCAATGAGCAGTTCTTC. Its translation is CASSVAGGTGNEQFF. The V gene is TRBV9, the J gene TRBJ2-1; D may be TRBD2 (6 bases). Between the trimmed V and J ends, which lost 0 bases and 6 bases, there was a span of 13 bases. The CDR3 is 15 residues long. Per the germline V gene, CDR1 is SGDLS and CDR2 is YYNGEE. Together with reference TRBV9 and TRBJ2-1, the CDR3 gives the full variable domain: DSGVTQTPKHLITATGQRVTLRCSPRSGDLSVYWYQQSLDQGLQFLIQYYNGEERAKGNILERFSAQQFPDLHSELNLSSLELGDSALYFCASSVAGGTGNEQFFGPGTRLTVL.

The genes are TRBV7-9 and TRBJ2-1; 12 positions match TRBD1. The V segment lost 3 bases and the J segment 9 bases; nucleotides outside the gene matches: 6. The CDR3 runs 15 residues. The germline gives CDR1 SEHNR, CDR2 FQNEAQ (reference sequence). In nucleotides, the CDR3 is TGTGCCAGCAGCTTTGGGGACAGGGGGCATGGTGAGCAGTTCTTC. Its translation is CASSFGDRGHGEQFF.

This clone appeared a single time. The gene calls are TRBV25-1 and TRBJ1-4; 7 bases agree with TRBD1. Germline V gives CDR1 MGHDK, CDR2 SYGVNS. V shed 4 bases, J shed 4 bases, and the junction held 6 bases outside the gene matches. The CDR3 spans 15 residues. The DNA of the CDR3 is TGTGCCAGCAGTGCCTACAGGGGTGGTAATGAAAAACTGTTTTTT. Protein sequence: CASSAYRGGNEKLFF. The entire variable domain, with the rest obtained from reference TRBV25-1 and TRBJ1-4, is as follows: EADIYQTPRYLVIGTGKKITLECSQTMGHDKMYWYQQDPGMELHLIHYSYGVNSTEKGDLSSESTVSRIRTEHFPLTLESARPSHTSQYLCASSAYRGGNEKLFFGSGTQLSVL.

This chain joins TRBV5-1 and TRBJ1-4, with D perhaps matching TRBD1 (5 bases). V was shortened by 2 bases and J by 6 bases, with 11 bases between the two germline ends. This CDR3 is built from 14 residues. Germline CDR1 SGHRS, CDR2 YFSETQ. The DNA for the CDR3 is TGCGCCAGCAGCTTTCAGGGTGGGCATGAAAAACTGTTTTTT. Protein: CASSFQGGHEKLFF.

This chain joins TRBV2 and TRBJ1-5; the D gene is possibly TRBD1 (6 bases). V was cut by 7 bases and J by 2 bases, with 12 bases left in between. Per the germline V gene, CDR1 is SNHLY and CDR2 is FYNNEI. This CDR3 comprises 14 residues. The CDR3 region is CASTRGSGNQPQHF. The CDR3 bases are TGTGCCAGCACTAGGGGGTCTGGCAATCAGCCCCAGCATTTT.

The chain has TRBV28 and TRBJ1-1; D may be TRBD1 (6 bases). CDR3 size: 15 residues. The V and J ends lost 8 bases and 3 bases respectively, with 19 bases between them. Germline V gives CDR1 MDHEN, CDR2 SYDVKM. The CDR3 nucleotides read TGTGCCAGCCTTCCAGGGGTCAGGATCTACACTGAAGCTTTCTTT. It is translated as CASLPGVRIYTEAFF.

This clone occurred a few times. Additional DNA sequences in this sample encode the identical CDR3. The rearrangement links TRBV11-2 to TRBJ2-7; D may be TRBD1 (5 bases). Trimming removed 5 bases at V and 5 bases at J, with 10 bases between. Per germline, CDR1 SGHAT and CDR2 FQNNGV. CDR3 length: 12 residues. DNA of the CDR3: TGTGCCAGCAGCCTCAGGGTCCACGAGCAGTACTTC. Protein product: CASSLRVHEQYF.

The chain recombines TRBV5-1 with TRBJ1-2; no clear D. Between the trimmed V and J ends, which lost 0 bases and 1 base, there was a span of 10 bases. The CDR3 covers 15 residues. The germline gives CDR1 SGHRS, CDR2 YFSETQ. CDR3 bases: TGCGCCAGCAGCTTGGGGGCAACACTTAACTATGGCTACACCTTC. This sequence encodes CASSLGATLNYGYTF.

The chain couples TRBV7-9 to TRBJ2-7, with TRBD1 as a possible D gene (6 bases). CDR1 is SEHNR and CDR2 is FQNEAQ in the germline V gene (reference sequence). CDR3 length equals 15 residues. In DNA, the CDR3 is TGTGCTTGCGACAACCCCAGGGGATACTCCTACGAGCAGTACTTC. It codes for CACDNPRGYSYEQYF.

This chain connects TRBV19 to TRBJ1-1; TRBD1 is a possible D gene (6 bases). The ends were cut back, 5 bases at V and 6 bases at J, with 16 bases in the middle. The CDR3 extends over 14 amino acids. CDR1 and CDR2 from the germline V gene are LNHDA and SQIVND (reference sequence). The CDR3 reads CASSPDRSLAEAFF. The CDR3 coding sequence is TGTGCCAGTAGTCCTGACAGGTCCCTGGCTGAAGCTTTCTTT.

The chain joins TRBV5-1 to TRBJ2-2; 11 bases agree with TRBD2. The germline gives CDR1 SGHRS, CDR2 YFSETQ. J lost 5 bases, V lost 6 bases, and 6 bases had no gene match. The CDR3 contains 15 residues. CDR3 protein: CASKTLAGGTGELFF. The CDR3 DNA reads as TGCGCCAGCAAAACCCTAGCGGGAGGTACCGGGGAGCTGTTTTTT.

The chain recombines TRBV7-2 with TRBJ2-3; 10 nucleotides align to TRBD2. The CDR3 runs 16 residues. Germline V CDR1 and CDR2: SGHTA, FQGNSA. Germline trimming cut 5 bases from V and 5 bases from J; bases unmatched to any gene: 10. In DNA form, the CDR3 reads TGTGCCAGCAGCCGTAGAGCGGGGGGGCGTAGAGATACGCAGTATTTT. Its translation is CASSRRAGGRRDTQYF.